This T cell receptor (beta chain) was captured in a study of vaccination and CD4 T cells after COVID-19. Study background: Two of the convalescents were Hispanic, and the group consisted of six males and four females.

Cultured CD4+ T cell DNA underwent sequencing with the Oncomine TCR Beta short-read assay. In TCRdb, the PCR reads were re-called with MiXCR into one record per CDR3 protein. The sample records tens of thousands of distinct CDR3 sequences, approximately 50% being singletons. On this clonotype: Its target is unknown.

The V gene end was trimmed by 4 bases and the J gene end by 4 bases; junction bases not matched to a gene: 6. This CDR3 comprises 15 residues. The V gene's germline CDR1 is ENHRY and CDR2 SYGVKD. Treatment defined: approximately 11-day PBMC culture with coronavirus spike peptide pools or control peptides (ViraFEST assay). ViraFEST stimulated the growth of antigen-specific T cells using peptide pools and subsequently profiled their TCRs by sequencing. Researchers grew the cells for 9 to 11 days and then pulled out CD4+ T cells by negative selection. The sequence was collected from a human donor who received a COVID-19 vaccine. The source material was CD4+ T cells from blood, cultured in vitro, sampled before SARS-CoV-2 vaccination. This rearrangement joins TRBV10-3 to TRBJ2-4; 8 bases map to TRBD1. The DNA of the CDR3 is TGTGCCATCAGTGCGACAGGGGCGGAGAAAAACATTCAGTACTTC. Its translation: CAISATGAEKNIQYF.